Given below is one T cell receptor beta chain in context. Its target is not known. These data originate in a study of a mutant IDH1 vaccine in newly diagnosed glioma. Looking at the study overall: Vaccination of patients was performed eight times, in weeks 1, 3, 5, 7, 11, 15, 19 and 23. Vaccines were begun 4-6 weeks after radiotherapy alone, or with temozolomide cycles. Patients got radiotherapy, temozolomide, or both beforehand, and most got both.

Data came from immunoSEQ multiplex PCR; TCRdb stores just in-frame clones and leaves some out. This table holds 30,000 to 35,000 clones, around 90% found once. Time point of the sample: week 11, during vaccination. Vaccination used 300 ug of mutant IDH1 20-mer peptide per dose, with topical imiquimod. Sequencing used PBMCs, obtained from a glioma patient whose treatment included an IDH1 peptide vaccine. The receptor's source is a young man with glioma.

CDR3 nucleotides: TGTGCCAGCAGGAGGGCTAGCGGGAGTTACGAGCAGTACTTC. Protein sequence: CASRRASGSYEQYF. This chain joins TRBV7-8 and TRBJ2-7, with TRBD2 matching over 10 bases. With V trimmed by 6 bases and J by 4 bases, 6 bases remained unmatched. Germline V CDR1 and CDR2: SGHVS, FQNEAQ. The CDR3 consists of 14 residues.